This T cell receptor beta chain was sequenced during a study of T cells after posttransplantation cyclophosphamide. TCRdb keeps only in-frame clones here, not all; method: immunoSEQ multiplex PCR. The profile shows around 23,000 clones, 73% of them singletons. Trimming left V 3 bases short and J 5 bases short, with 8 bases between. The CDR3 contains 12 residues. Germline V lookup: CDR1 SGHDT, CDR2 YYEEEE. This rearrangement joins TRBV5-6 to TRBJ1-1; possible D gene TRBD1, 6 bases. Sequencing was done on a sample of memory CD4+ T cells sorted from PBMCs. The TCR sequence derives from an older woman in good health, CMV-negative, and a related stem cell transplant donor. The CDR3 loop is CASSSRGTEAFF. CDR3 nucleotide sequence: TGTGCCAGCAGCTCGAGGGGGACTGAAGCTTTCTTT.